This passage covers 22 T cell receptor beta chains from one sample sequenced in a study of blood T cell repertoires in COVID-19. Profiled with immunoSEQ multiplex PCR; TCRdb holds only in-frame clones, not every one. The repertoire holds about 140,000 clones, with roughly 84% as singletons. Sequenced: PBMCs or T cells enriched from blood (not recorded which). The receptors shown here come from a man aged 40-49 years with acute COVID-19.

This clone was counted once. The genes are TRBV5-1 and TRBJ1-4; possibly TRBD1 for D (6 bases). Trimming shortened V by 1 base and J by 4 bases, and 14 bases separated the two germline ends. Germline assignment: CDR1 SGHRS and CDR2 YFSETQ. The CDR3 length is 16 residues. The CDR3 DNA is TGCGCCAGCAGCTTGTACTCGACAGGAAATAATGAAAAACTGTTTTTT. Amino acid sequence: CASSLYSTGNNEKLFF.

This sequence joins TRBV5-4 and TRBJ2-1; 10 bases are a match to TRBD2. Losses at the gene ends were 2 bases for V and 9 bases for J; bases not matched to a gene: 8. Germline CDR1 reads SGHNT; CDR2 reads YYREEE (reference sequence). The CDR3 is 15 residues long. The CDR3 region is CASSFGSGGRVEQFF. CDR3 nucleotides: TGTGCCAGCAGCTTCGGTAGCGGGGGGCGGGTTGAGCAGTTCTTC.

The chain uses TRBV29-1 and TRBJ2-1, with D possibly being TRBD1 (6 bases). This CDR3 contains 15 residues. CDR1 SQVTM and CDR2 ANQGSEA come from the germline V gene. Trimming left V 1 base short and J 6 bases short, with 16 bases between. As DNA, the CDR3 is TGCAGCGTTGAAGTGAACAGGGCGGGCATCAATGAGCAGTTCTTC. Amino acids: CSVEVNRAGINEQFF.

The chain couples TRBV2 to TRBJ2-5; D perhaps matches TRBD1 (6 bases). V lost 6 bases and J lost 0, with 8 bases in between. Germline V gives CDR1 SNHLY, CDR2 FYNNEI. The CDR3 has 13 amino acids. The CDR3 protein is CASRRGYQETQYF. CDR3 nucleotides: TGTGCCAGCAGGAGGGGGTACCAAGAGACCCAGTACTTC. The complete variable domain, with remaining parts taken from reference TRBV2 and TRBJ2-5, reads EPEVTQTPSHQVTQMGQEVILRCVPISNHLYFYWYRQILGQKVEFLVSFYNNEISEKSEIFDDQFSVERPDGSNFTLKIRSTKLEDSAMYFCASRRGYQETQYFGPGTRLLVL.

This clone was seen a handful of times. The rearrangement uses TRBV6-2 or TRBV6-3 and TRBJ2-7; no definite D call. The V end was cut by 4 bases, the J end by 0 bases, with 10 bases between. This CDR3 has 14 amino acids. Germline CDR1 is MNHEY and CDR2 is SVGEGT. CDR3 DNA: TGTGCCAGCAGTTCTTCAGGCTTCTCCTACGAGCAGTACTTC. Residues: CASSSSGFSYEQYF.

This sequence joins TRBV10-3 and TRBJ2-3; maybe TRBD2 (5 bases). The CDR3 spans 17 residues. The ends were cut back, 2 bases at V and 1 base at J, with 16 bases in the middle. Germline lookup yields CDR1 ENHRY and CDR2 SYGVKD. The CDR3 sequence: CAISEAPDGVGTDTQYF. The CDR3 region has the DNA TGTGCCATCAGTGAGGCTCCCGACGGGGTGGGCACAGATACGCAGTATTTT.

The rearrangement uses TRBV19 and TRBJ2-7, with 7 positions matching TRBD2. V shed 4 bases, J shed 1 base, and the junction held 4 bases outside the gene matches. Germline CDR1 is LNHDA and CDR2 is SQIVND (reference sequence). The CDR3 covers 14 residues. The CDR3 region is CASSRSGASYEQYF. CDR3 nucleotides: TGTGCCAGTAGTAGAAGCGGGGCTTCCTACGAGCAGTACTTC. The full variable domain, with the rest looked up from reference TRBV19 and TRBJ2-7, is DGGITQSPKYLFRKEGQNVTLSCEQNLNHDAMYWYRQDPGQGLRLIYYSQIVNDFQKGDIAEGYSVSREKKESFPLTVTSAQKNPTAFYLCASSRSGASYEQYFGPGTRLTVT.

The gene calls are TRBV11-2 and TRBJ1-4, with D perhaps TRBD1 (5 bases). Per germline, CDR1 SGHAT and CDR2 FQNNGV. The CDR3 contains 14 residues. Between the trimmed V and J ends, which lost 4 bases and 10 bases, there was a span of 16 bases. CDR3 DNA: TGTGCCAGCAGCTCATGGACGGCGGGGGGAAAACTGTTTTTT. This codes for CASSSWTAGGKLFF.

This clone appeared a few times. Different DNA sequences within this sample yield the same CDR3. V usage is TRBV24-1 and J usage is TRBJ2-3; 8 nucleotides agree with TRBD2. The CDR3 runs 15 residues. V lost 4 bases to trimming and J lost 0 bases; unmatched junction nucleotides: 2. Germline V gives CDR1 KGHDR, CDR2 SFDVKD. CDR3 nucleotides: TGTGCCACCAGTGAATCTAGCGGGAGCACAGATACGCAGTATTTT. It specifies CATSESSGSTDTQYF.

This chain uses TRBV2 with TRBJ2-7, with a possible D match to TRBD1 (5 bases). The germline gives CDR1 SNHLY, CDR2 FYNNEI. Trimming stripped 4 bases from V and 2 bases from J, with 12 bases between. The CDR3 is made up of 14 amino acids. CDR3 amino acids: CASSVGRETYEQYF. CDR3 nucleotides: TGTGCCAGCAGTGTGGGCAGGGAAACCTACGAGCAGTACTTC.

Turning to this clone: Other DNA sequences from this sample encode an identical CDR3 as well. This chain connects TRBV15 to TRBJ1-6; D is undetermined. Trimming took 0 bases from V and 7 from J, leaving 7 bases between them. The CDR3 spans 14 residues. CDR1 LNHNV and CDR2 YYDKDF come from the germline V gene (reference sequence). The CDR3 sequence: CATSRDRGNSPLHF. The CDR3 DNA is TGTGCCACCAGCAGAGATAGAGGGAATTCACCCCTCCACTTT.

The chain couples TRBV2 to TRBJ2-2; possibly TRBD1 for D (5 bases). CDR1 and CDR2 (germline): SNHLY, FYNNEI. V gave up 1 base and J gave up 8 bases, with 14 bases separating them. The CDR3 length is 15 residues. CDR3 sequence reads: CASSEVRASGGELFF. The CDR3 coding sequence is TGTGCCAGCAGTGAAGTCAGGGCCTCCGGGGGGGAGCTGTTTTTT.

This chain joins TRBV7-9 and TRBJ1-4, with 7 positions matching TRBD1. The V gene's germline CDR1 is SEHNR and CDR2 FQNEAQ (reference sequence). This CDR3 spans 16 amino acids. The trim removed 5 bases at V and 8 bases at J, leaving 14 bases unmatched. CDR3 DNA sequence: TGTGCCAGCAGCACGACGACAGGGCGAGGAATCGAAAAACTGTTTTTT. Translating gives CASSTTTGRGIEKLFF. Together with reference TRBV7-9 and TRBJ1-4, the CDR3 gives the full variable domain: DTGVSQNPRHKITKRGQNVTFRCDPISEHNRLYWYRQTLGQGPEFLTYFQNEAQLEKSRLLSDRFSAERPKGSFSTLEIQRTEQGDSAMYLCASSTTTGRGIEKLFFGSGTQLSVL.

This chain connects TRBV19 to TRBJ2-7, with TRBD2 matching over 14 bases. The germline V gene encodes CDR1 LNHDA and CDR2 SQIVND (reference sequence). V lost 10 bases to trimming and J lost 5 bases; unmatched junction nucleotides: 13. This CDR3 comprises 16 residues. This chain's CDR3 is CATASRGLAGVNEQYF. The CDR3 DNA follows: TGTGCCACCGCATCTCGGGGACTAGCGGGAGTCAACGAGCAGTACTTC.

The J gene is TRBJ2-7, the V gene TRBV11-2; 7 nucleotides line up with TRBD2. Germline-derived CDR1 and CDR2 are SGHAT and FQNNGV. CDR3 length: 15 residues. V dropped 1 base and J dropped 1; count of bases not matched to a gene: 4. In DNA form, the CDR3 reads TGTGCCAGCAGCTTAGGGGAGGGCCTTTCCTACGAGCAGTACTTC. Amino acid sequence: CASSLGEGLSYEQYF.

The chain combines TRBV11-2 with TRBJ1-2; D is unresolved. V was pared by 0 bases and J by 7 bases, with 12 bases between. The V gene's germline CDR1 is SGHAT and CDR2 FQNNGV. This CDR3 has 14 amino acids. This CDR3 is CASSLDAQIGGYTF. CDR3 DNA sequence: TGTGCCAGCAGCTTAGATGCTCAAATCGGTGGCTACACCTTC.

V usage is TRBV9 and J usage is TRBJ2-7, with 10 bases fitting TRBD1. The germline V gene has CDR1 SGDLS and CDR2 YYNGEE. V lost 3 bases to trimming and J lost 3 bases; unmatched junction nucleotides: 9. The CDR3 contains 16 residues. The CDR3 sequence: CASSGGPGTGVYEQYF. The CDR3 region has the DNA TGTGCCAGCAGCGGGGGACCCGGGACAGGGGTCTACGAGCAGTACTTC.

The chain has TRBV28 and TRBJ2-1; the D gene is possibly TRBD2 (5 bases). The CDR3 covers 15 residues. The V end lost 2 bases, the J end lost 6 bases, and 14 bases lay between the germline ends. Germline V lookup: CDR1 MDHEN, CDR2 SYDVKM. CDR3 residues: CASSLGGPLVNEQFF. CDR3 sequence (DNA): TGTGCCAGCAGTTTAGGAGGCCCTTTGGTCAATGAGCAGTTCTTC.

The CDR3 region has the DNA TGCAGCGTTGAAGAGGGAGGGACCCAGTACTTC. It codes for CSVEEGGTQYF. The chain uses TRBV29-1 and TRBJ2-5, with D tentatively TRBD2 (6 bases). From germline, CDR1 is SQVTM and CDR2 ANQGSEA. The V end was cut by 0 bases, the J end by 7 bases, with 6 bases between. The CDR3 has 11 amino acids.

The rearrangement uses TRBV19 and TRBJ2-7; 8 nucleotides line up with TRBD2. This CDR3 has 16 amino acids. The J segment lost 5 bases and the V segment lost 6 bases, leaving 15 bases of the junction unmatched. Germline CDR1 reads LNHDA; CDR2 reads SQIVND (reference sequence). CDR3 in amino acids: CASSKNRGLEMNEQYF. CDR3 bases: TGTGCCAGTAGCAAAAACCGGGGACTAGAAATGAACGAGCAGTACTTC.

V and J are TRBV6-2 or TRBV6-3 and TRBJ1-1; 10 nucleotides match TRBD1. J was trimmed by 11 bases and V by 5 bases; bases with no gene match: 14. CDR3 length: 15 residues. The germline V gene has CDR1 MNHEY and CDR2 SVGEGT. This CDR3 reads CASSPGTGEARYAFF. The CDR3 DNA reads TGTGCCAGCAGTCCAGGGACAGGGGAAGCACGGTACGCTTTCTTT.

V gene TRBV19 combines with J gene TRBJ2-7; D unresolved. The V end was cut by 8 bases, the J end by 9 bases, with 11 bases between. This CDR3 has 10 amino acids. CDR1 LNHDA and CDR2 SQIVND come from the germline V gene (reference sequence). CDR3 region: CASLKRRQYF. The CDR3 nucleotides read TGTGCCAGTCTAAAGAGGAGGCAGTACTTC.